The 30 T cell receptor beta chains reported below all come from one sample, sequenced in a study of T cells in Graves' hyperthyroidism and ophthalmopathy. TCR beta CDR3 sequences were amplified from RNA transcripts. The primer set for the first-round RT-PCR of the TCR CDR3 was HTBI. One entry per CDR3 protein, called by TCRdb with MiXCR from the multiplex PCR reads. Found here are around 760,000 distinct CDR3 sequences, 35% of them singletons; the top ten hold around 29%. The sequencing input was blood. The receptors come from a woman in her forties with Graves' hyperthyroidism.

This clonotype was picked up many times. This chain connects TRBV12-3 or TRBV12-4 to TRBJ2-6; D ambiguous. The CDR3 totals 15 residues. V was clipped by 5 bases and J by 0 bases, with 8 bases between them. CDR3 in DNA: TGTGCCAGCAGTCAGTACAGCTCTGGGGCCAACGTCCTGACTTTC. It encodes CASSQYSSGANVLTF.

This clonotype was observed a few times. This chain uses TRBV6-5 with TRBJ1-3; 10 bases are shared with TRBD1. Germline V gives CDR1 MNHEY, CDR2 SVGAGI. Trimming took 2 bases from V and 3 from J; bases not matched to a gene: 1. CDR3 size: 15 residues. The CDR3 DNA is TGTGCCAGCAGTTACCGGACAGGGGGTGGAAACACCATATATTTT. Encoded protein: CASSYRTGGGNTIYF.

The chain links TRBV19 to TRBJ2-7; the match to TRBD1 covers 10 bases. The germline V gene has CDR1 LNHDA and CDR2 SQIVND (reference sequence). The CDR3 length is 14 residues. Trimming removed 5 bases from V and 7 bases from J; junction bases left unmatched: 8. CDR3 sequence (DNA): TGTGCCAGTAGTTTCGGACAGGGGGACGGTGAGCAGTACTTC. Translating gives CASSFGQGDGEQYF.

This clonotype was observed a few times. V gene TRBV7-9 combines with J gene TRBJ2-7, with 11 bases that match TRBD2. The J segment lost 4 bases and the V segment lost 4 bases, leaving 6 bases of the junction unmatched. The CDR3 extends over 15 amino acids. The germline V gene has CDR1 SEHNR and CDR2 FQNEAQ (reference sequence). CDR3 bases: TGTGCCAGCAGCTCCTTTGCTAGCGGGAGGTACGAGCAGTACTTC. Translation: CASSSFASGRYEQYF.

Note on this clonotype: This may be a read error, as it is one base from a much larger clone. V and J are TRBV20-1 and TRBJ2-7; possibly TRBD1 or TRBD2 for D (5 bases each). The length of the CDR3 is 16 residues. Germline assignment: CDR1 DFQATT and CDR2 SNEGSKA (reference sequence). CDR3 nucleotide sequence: TGCAGTGCTAGAGACCCCGGGACCAATACCGAATACGAGCAGCACTTC. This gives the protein CSARDPGTNTEYEQHF.

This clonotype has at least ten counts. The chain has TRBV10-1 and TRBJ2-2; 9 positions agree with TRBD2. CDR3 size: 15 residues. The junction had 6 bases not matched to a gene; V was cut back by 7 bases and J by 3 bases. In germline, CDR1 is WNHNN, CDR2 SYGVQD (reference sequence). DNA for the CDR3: TGCGCCAGCATCAGACGCGGGAGGGACACCGGGGAGCTGTTTTTT. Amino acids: CASIRRGRDTGELFF.

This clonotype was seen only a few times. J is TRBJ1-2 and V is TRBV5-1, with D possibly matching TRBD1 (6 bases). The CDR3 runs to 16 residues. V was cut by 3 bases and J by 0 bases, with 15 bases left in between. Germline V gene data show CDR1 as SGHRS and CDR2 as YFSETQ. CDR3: CASSSFAGVANYGYTF. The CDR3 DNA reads TGCGCCAGCAGCTCATTCGCAGGGGTGGCTAACTATGGCTACACCTTC.

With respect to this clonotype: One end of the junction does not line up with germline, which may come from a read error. The CDR3, as DNA: TGTGCCAGCAGCCGCGGCGGGGGAGGGCATCAGCCCCAGCTTTTT. Its protein product is CASSRGGGGHQPQLF. This rearrangement joins TRBV6-1 to TRBJ1-5; weak D call: TRBD1 (5 bases). CDR3 length: 15 amino acids. Germline V gives CDR1 MNHNS, CDR2 SASEGT.

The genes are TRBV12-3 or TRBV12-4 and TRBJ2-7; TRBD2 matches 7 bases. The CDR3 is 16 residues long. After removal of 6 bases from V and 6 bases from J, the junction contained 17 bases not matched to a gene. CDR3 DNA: TGTGCCAGCAGGGACACCTGGGGCGGGAGTGCGGGCGAGCAGTACTTC. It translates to CASRDTWGGSAGEQYF.

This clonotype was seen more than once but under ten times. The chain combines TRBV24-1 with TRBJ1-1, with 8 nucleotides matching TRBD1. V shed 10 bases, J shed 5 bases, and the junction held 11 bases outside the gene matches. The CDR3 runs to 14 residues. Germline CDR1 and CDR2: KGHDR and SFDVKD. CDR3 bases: TGTGCCACGCGGCCGGGCAGGGGGCGAACTGAAGCTTTCTTT. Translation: CATRPGRGRTEAFF.

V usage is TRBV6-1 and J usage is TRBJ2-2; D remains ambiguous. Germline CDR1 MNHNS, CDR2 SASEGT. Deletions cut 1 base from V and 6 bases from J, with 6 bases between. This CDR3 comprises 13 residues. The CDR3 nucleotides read TGTGCCAGCAGTGAAGTACGGGCCGGGGAGCTGTTTTTT. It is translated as CASSEVRAGELFF.

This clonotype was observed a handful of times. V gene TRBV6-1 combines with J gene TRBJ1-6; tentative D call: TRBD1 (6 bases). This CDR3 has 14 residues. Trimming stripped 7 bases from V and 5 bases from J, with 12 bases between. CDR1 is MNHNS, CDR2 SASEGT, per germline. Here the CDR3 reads CASTLQGDNSPLHF. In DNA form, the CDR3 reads TGTGCCAGCACCCTACAGGGTGATAATTCACCCCTCCACTTT.

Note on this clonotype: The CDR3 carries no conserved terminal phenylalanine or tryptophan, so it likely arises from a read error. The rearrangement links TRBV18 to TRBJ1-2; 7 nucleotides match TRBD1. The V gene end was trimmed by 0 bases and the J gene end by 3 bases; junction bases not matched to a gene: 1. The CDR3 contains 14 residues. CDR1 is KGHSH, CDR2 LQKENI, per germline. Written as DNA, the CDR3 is TGTGCCAGCTCACCACCGACAGGGTACTATGGCTACACCCTC. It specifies CASSPPTGYYGYTL.

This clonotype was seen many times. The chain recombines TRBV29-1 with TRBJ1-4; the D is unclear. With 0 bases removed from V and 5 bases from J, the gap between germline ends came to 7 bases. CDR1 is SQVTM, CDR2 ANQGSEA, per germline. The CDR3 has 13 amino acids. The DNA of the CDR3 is TGCAGCGTTGAAGAACAGAGAAATGAAAAACTGTTTTTT. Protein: CSVEEQRNEKLFF.

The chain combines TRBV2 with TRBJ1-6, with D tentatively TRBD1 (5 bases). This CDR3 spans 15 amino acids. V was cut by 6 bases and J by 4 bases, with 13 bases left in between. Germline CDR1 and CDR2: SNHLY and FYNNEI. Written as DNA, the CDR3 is TGTGCCAGCAGGGGTGGGACGGTTTATAATTCACCCCTCCACTTT. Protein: CASRGGTVYNSPLHF. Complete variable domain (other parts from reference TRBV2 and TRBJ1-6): EPEVTQTPSHQVTQMGQEVILRCVPISNHLYFYWYRQILGQKVEFLVSFYNNEISEKSEIFDDQFSVERPDGSNFTLKIRSTKLEDSAMYFCASRGGTVYNSPLHFGNGTRLTVT.

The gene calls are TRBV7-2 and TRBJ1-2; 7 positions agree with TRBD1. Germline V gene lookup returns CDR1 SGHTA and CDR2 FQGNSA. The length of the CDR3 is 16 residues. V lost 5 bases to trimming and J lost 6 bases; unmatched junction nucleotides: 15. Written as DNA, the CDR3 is TGTGCCAGCAGCCAGCGACAGGGCTGGAACGTACATGGCTACACCTTC. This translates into CASSQRQGWNVHGYTF.

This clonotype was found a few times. The CDR3: CASSQRGGDRGQAFF. Written as DNA, the CDR3 is TGTGCCAGCAGCCAGAGAGGGGGGGACAGGGGGCAAGCTTTCTTT. This chain connects TRBV7-2 to TRBJ1-1, with 12 bases fitting TRBD1. In germline, CDR1 is SGHTA, CDR2 FQGNSA. The CDR3 spans 15 residues. The V segment lost 5 bases and the J segment 9 bases; nucleotides outside the gene matches: 10.

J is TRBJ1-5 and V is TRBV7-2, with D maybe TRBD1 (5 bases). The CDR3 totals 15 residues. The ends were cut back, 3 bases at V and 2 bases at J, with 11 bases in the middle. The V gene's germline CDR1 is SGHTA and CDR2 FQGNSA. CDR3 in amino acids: CASSFRGGGNQPQHF. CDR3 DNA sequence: TGTGCCAGCAGCTTTAGGGGAGGAGGCAATCAGCCCCAGCATTTT.

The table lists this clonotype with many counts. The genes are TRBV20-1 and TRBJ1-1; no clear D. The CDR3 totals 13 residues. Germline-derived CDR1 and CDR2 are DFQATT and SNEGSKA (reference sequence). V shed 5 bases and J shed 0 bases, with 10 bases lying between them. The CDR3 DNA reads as TGCAGTGCTGGGAATACGGTGAACACTGAAGCTTTCTTT. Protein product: CSAGNTVNTEAFF.

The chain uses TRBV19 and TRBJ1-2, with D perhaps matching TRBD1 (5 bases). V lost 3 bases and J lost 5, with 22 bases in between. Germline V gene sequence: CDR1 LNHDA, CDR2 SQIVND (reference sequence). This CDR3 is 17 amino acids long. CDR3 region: CASSILEQAALFYGYTF. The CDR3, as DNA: TGTGCCAGTAGTATCTTGGAACAGGCCGCTTTGTTTTATGGCTACACCTTC.

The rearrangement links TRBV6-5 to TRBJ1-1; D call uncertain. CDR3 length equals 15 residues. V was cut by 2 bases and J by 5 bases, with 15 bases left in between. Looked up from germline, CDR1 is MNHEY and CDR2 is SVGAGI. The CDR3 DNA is TGTGCCAGCAGTTACATTTATGGGGTTTCGACTGAAGCTTTCTTT. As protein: CASSYIYGVSTEAFF.

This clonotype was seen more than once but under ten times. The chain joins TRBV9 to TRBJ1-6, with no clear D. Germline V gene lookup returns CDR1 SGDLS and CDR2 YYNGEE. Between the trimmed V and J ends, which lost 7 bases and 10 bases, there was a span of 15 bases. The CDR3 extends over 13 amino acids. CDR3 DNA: TGTGCCAGCCACGGGCGTGCGCAATCACCCCTCCACTTT. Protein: CASHGRAQSPLHF.

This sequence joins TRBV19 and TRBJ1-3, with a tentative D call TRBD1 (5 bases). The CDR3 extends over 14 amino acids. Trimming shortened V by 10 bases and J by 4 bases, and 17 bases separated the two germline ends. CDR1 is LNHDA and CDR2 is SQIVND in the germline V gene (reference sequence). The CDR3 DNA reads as TGTGCCACCTCAAGGCCGGGGGTAGGAAACACCATATATTTT. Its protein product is CATSRPGVGNTIYF. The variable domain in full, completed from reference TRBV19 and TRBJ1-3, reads DGGITQSPKYLFRKEGQNVTLSCEQNLNHDAMYWYRQDPGQGLRLIYYSQIVNDFQKGDIAEGYSVSREKKESFPLTVTSAQKNPTAFYLCATSRPGVGNTIYFGEGSWLTVV.

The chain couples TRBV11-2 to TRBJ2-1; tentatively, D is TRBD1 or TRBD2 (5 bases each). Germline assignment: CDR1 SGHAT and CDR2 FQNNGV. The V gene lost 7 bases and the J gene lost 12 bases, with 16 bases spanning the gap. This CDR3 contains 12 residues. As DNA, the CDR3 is TGTGCCAGCACCCGAAGGGACGAAGGGCAGTTCTTC. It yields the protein CASTRRDEGQFF.

The CDR3 sequence is CASSTFGRTGVGELFF. DNA of the CDR3: TGTGCCAGCAGCACCTTCGGGCGGACAGGGGTCGGGGAGCTGTTTTTT. The rearrangement links TRBV25-1 to TRBJ2-2, with TRBD1 matching over 9 bases. V gave up 6 bases and J gave up 7 bases; unmatched junction bases: 12. The CDR3 is made up of 16 amino acids. Germline CDR1 MGHDK, CDR2 SYGVNS.

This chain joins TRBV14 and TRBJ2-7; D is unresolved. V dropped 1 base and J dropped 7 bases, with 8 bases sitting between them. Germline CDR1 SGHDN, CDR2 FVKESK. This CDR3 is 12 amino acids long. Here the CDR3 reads CASSQGWWEQYF. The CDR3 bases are TGTGCCAGCAGCCAAGGTTGGTGGGAGCAGTACTTC. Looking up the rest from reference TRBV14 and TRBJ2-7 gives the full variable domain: EAGVTQFPSHSVIEKGQTVTLRCDPISGHDNLYWYRRVMGKEIKFLLHFVKESKQDESGMPNNRFLAERTGGTYSTLKVQPAELEDSGVYFCASSQGWWEQYFGPGTRLTVT.

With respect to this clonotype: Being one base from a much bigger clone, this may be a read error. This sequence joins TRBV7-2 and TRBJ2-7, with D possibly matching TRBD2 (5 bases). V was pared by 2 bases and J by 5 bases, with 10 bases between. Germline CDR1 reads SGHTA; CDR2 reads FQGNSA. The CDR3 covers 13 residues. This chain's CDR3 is CASSLTRLDEQYV. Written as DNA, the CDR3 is TGTGCCAGCAGCTTAACTAGACTCGACGAGCAGTACGTC.

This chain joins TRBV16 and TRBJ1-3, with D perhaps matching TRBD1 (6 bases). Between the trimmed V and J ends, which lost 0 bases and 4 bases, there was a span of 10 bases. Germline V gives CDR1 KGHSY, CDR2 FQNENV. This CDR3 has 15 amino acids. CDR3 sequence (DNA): TGTGCCAGCAGCCAATCGGGGGCTACGGGAAACACCATATATTTT. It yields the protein CASSQSGATGNTIYF.

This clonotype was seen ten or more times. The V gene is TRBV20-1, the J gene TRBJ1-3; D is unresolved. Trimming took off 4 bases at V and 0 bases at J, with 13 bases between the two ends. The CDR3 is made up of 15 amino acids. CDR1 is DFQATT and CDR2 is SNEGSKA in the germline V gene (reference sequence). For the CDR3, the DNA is TGCAGTGCTACCACGTCTCGATACTCTGGAAACACCATATATTTT. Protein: CSATTSRYSGNTIYF.

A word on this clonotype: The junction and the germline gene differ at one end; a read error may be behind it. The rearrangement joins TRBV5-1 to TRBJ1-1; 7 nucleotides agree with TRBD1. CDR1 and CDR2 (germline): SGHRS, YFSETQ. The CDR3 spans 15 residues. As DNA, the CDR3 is TGTGCCAGCAGCCCCAGGGGGGAACGGGACACTGAAGCTTTCTTT. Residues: CASSPRGERDTEAFF.